A single sample is the source of the 14 T cell receptor beta chains below, sequenced in a study of cytomegalovirus exposure and HLA in healthy donors. Vbeta (60) and Jbeta (13) primers were used in the PCR. The method was immunoSEQ multiplex PCR; TCRdb's version includes in-frame clones alone and lacks a portion of them. The profile covers about 200,000 clones, with approximately 88% appearing a single time and 0.71% taken by the ten largest. The sequenced sample consisted of PBMCs. The receptor source for this set is a boy aged 2 to 10 in good health and CMV-seronegative.

This chain joins TRBV5-6 and TRBJ2-2, with D unresolved. Per the germline V gene, CDR1 is SGHDT and CDR2 is YYEEEE. CDR3 size: 14 residues. Between the trimmed V and J ends, which lost 2 bases and 6 bases, there was a span of 11 bases. The CDR3 coding sequence is TGTGCCAGCAGCTTCCAATCCCGAGCCGGGGAGCTGTTTTTT. Translation: CASSFQSRAGELFF.

This clone was recorded only once. V gene TRBV5-1 combines with J gene TRBJ2-3; 7 nucleotides align to TRBD2. The CDR3 contains 15 residues. Germline V lookup: CDR1 SGHRS, CDR2 YFSETQ. The trim removed 0 bases at V and 4 bases at J, leaving 5 bases unmatched. The CDR3 coding sequence is TGCGCCAGCAGCTTGGCGGCGGGGGTCTCAGATACGCAGTATTTT. Translated, it gives CASSLAAGVSDTQYF.

The genes are TRBV23-1 and TRBJ2-7; D not certain. TRBV23-1 qualifies as an ORF whose function is uncertain. The CDR3 contains 15 residues. Trimming cost V 3 bases and J 4 bases, with 16 bases left between them. The CDR3 bases are TGCGCCAGCAGTCAGGCGAGACTGGAAATGTACGAGCAGTACTTC. Amino acid sequence: CASSQARLEMYEQYF.

The V and J genes are TRBV6-1 and TRBJ2-1, with D possibly being TRBD1 (6 bases). Trimming stripped 8 bases from V and 0 bases from J, with 11 bases between. Germline CDR1 reads MNHNS; CDR2 reads SASEGT. The CDR3 contains 14 residues. In DNA form, the CDR3 reads TGTGCCAGCCAGGGGCGAAACTCCTACAATGAGCAGTTCTTC. Translating gives CASQGRNSYNEQFF.

CDR3 residues: CASSEIWGAGELFF. CDR3 DNA sequence: TGTGCCAGCAGTGAAATTTGGGGCGCCGGGGAGCTGTTTTTT. J is TRBJ2-2 and V is TRBV2; D possibly corresponds to TRBD1 (5 bases). V lost 2 bases, J lost 6 bases, and 10 bases lay in between. Germline lookup yields CDR1 SNHLY and CDR2 FYNNEI. CDR3 length: 14 residues. Together with reference TRBV2 and TRBJ2-2, the CDR3 gives the full variable domain: EPEVTQTPSHQVTQMGQEVILRCVPISNHLYFYWYRQILGQKVEFLVSFYNNEISEKSEIFDDQFSVERPDGSNFTLKIRSTKLEDSAMYFCASSEIWGAGELFFGEGSRLTVL.

This chain uses TRBV11-3 with TRBJ1-1; possible D gene TRBD1, 6 bases. This CDR3 contains 17 residues. Germline CDR1 SGHNT, CDR2 YENEEA. Trimming removed 1 base from V and 3 bases from J, with 18 bases in between. The CDR3 DNA follows: TGTGCCAGCAGCTTAGTCCTCAGGGGTGTCCGAGACACTGAAGCTTTCTTT. It yields the protein CASSLVLRGVRDTEAFF.

V and J are TRBV6-5 and TRBJ1-6; D perhaps matches TRBD1 (6 bases). Trimming cost V 0 bases and J 7 bases, with 13 bases left between them. This CDR3 has 16 amino acids. Germline CDR1 and CDR2: MNHEY and SVGAGI. The CDR3 loop reads CASSYSLGQKNSPLHF. Here the CDR3 DNA reads TGTGCCAGCAGTTACTCCCTCGGACAGAAAAATTCACCCCTCCACTTT.

V and J are TRBV9 and TRBJ1-2; D may be TRBD1 (5 bases). Germline assignment: CDR1 SGDLS and CDR2 YYNGEE. The CDR3 runs to 14 residues. Between the trimmed V and J ends, which lost 7 bases and 8 bases, there was a span of 21 bases. The CDR3 sequence is CASQGPWGVQGYTF. The CDR3 DNA reads TGTGCCAGCCAGGGACCGTGGGGGGTCCAAGGCTACACCTTC.

This clone was counted only a few times. This sequence joins TRBV5-1 and TRBJ1-1; D remains unclear. The CDR3 sequence is 14 residues long. Germline V gene sequence: CDR1 SGHRS, CDR2 YFSETQ. Trimming shortened V by 2 bases and J by 1 base, and 9 bases separated the two germline ends. The CDR3 DNA sequence: TGCGCCAGCAGCTTCACCGGAGAGAACACTGAAGCTTTCTTT. Amino acid sequence: CASSFTGENTEAFF.

This chain connects TRBV30 to TRBJ2-5; D perhaps matches TRBD2 (7 bases). The CDR3 is 14 residues long. V lost 0 bases to trimming and J lost 5 bases, with 13 bases between them. Germline CDR1 and CDR2: GTSNPN and SVGIG (reference sequence). The CDR3 loop reads CAWSVGRGGETQYF. The CDR3 DNA reads as TGTGCCTGGAGTGTTGGGAGGGGGGGCGAGACCCAGTACTTC.

J is TRBJ2-2 and V is TRBV7-3; TRBD2 might be the D (5 bases). CDR1 is SGHTA and CDR2 is FQGTGA in the germline V gene. V lost 1 base and J 0 bases, leaving 9 bases between the germline ends. This CDR3 has 16 amino acids. The CDR3 here is CASSLSGGSNTGELFF. In DNA form, the CDR3 reads TGTGCCAGCAGCTTAAGTGGAGGCTCGAACACCGGGGAGCTGTTTTTT. Drawing the rest from reference TRBV7-3 and TRBJ2-2, the complete variable domain is GAGVSQTPSNKVTEKGKYVELRCDPISGHTALYWYRQSLGQGPEFLIYFQGTGAADDSGLPNDRFFAVRPEGSVSTLKIQRTERGDSAVYLCASSLSGGSNTGELFFGEGSRLTVL.

The chain employs TRBV4-2 and TRBJ1-2, with a possible D match to TRBD1 (6 bases). Trimming took 4 bases from V and 5 from J, leaving 20 bases between them. This CDR3 has 16 residues. Per germline, CDR1 LGHNA and CDR2 YNFKEQ. This CDR3 is CASSPRGRGGKYGYTF. Here the CDR3 DNA reads TGTGCCAGCAGCCCTCGAGGTAGAGGGGGAAAGTATGGCTACACCTTC.

The chain recombines TRBV14 with TRBJ2-7, with a tentative D call TRBD2 (6 bases). This CDR3 contains 15 residues. V was pared by 0 bases and J by 5 bases, with 14 bases between. The germline CDR1 and CDR2 sequences are SGHDN and FVKESK. CDR3 protein: CASSQDRGLGHEQYF. CDR3 in DNA: TGTGCCAGCAGCCAAGATAGGGGACTGGGACACGAGCAGTACTTC.

The chain is built from TRBV5-1 and TRBJ2-5; maybe TRBD2 (5 bases). Per germline, CDR1 SGHRS and CDR2 YFSETQ. The V gene lost 0 bases and the J gene lost 5 bases, with 14 bases spanning the gap. There are 15 residues in the CDR3. The CDR3 coding sequence is TGCGCCAGCAGCTTGGAGACGGGATTAGGGGAGACCCAGTACTTC. Encoded protein: CASSLETGLGETQYF.